This entry lists 6 T cell receptor beta chains sequenced from one sample in a study of cytomegalovirus exposure and HLA in healthy donors. PCR used 60 Vbeta primers and 13 Jbeta primers. Data came from immunoSEQ multiplex PCR; TCRdb stores just in-frame clones and leaves some out. Among some 110,000 clones listed, approximately 80% were seen once. The sequenced sample was PBMCs. These receptors were taken from a woman aged 40 to 50 in good health and CMV-seronegative.

The chain links TRBV7-3 to TRBJ2-3; TRBD1 is a possible D gene (6 bases). This CDR3 has 12 residues. Germline V gene data show CDR1 as SGHTA and CDR2 as FQGTGA. Trimming shortened V by 3 bases and J by 5 bases, and 6 bases separated the two germline ends. The CDR3 here is CASSFRGDTQYF. The CDR3 nucleotides read TGTGCCAGCAGCTTCAGGGGAGATACGCAGTATTTT.

The rearrangement uses TRBV25-1 and TRBJ1-1, with a weak D call TRBD1 (5 bases). Germline V gene sequence: CDR1 MGHDK, CDR2 SYGVNS. With 10 bases removed from V and 4 bases from J, the gap between germline ends came to 16 bases. CDR3 length equals 13 residues. Here the CDR3 reads CATLGRGGTEAFF. CDR3 nucleotide sequence: TGTGCCACCCTCGGTAGGGGTGGCACTGAAGCTTTCTTT.

The chain is built from TRBV4-1 and TRBJ2-3; TRBD2 aligns across 7 bases. Unmatched junction bases numbered 5, after V lost 0 bases and J lost 2 bases. Germline loops: CDR1 MGHRA, CDR2 YSYEKL. This CDR3 comprises 16 residues. This chain's CDR3 is CASSQDPSGSTDTQYF. The CDR3 nucleotides are TGCGCCAGCAGCCAAGATCCTAGCGGCTCCACAGATACGCAGTATTTT.

The chain links TRBV5-1 to TRBJ2-5; a possible D gene is TRBD2 (5 bases). The J call is in doubt because the DNA end fits TRBJ2-7 better. The germline CDR1 and CDR2 sequences are SGHRS and YFSETQ. The CDR3 runs to 14 residues. CDR3 sequence: CASSYGGLSYEQYF. CDR3 bases: TGCGCCAGCAGCTATGGAGGTCTCTCCTACGAGCAGTACTTC.

This sequence joins TRBV7-9 and TRBJ1-5; D remains unclear. Per the germline V gene, CDR1 is SEHNR and CDR2 is FQNEAQ (reference sequence). The V end was cut by 2 bases, the J end by 5 bases, with 7 bases between. CDR3 length: 13 residues. Here the CDR3 DNA reads TGTGCCAGCAGCTTAAAGCCGGATCAGCCCCAGCATTTT. Protein: CASSLKPDQPQHF.

The chain combines TRBV19 with TRBJ1-1; a possible D gene is TRBD1 (5 bases). The CDR3 consists of 16 residues. Germline lookup yields CDR1 LNHDA and CDR2 SQIVND (reference sequence). V lost 4 bases and J 4 bases, leaving 19 bases between the germline ends. CDR3 region: CASSTFGMGEGTEAFF. The CDR3 DNA reads TGTGCCAGTAGTACATTTGGTATGGGGGAGGGCACTGAAGCTTTCTTT.